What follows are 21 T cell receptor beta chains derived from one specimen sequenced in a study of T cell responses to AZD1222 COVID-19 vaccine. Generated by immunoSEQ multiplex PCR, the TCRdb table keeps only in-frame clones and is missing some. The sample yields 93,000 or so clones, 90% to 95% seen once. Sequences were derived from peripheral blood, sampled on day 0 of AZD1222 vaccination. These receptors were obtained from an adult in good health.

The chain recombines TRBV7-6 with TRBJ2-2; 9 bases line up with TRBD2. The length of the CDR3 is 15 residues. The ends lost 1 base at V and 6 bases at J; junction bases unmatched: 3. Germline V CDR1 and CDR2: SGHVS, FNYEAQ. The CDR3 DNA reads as TGTGCCAGCAGCTTAGGCCCTAGCGGGGCCGGGGAGCTGTTTTTT. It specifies CASSLGPSGAGELFF.

This CDR3 reads CASSLGGGRGYNEQFF. In DNA form, the CDR3 reads TGCGCCAGCAGCTTGGGAGGCGGGAGGGGCTACAATGAGCAGTTCTTC. The gene calls are TRBV5-1 and TRBJ2-1, with 9 positions matching TRBD2. The germline V gene encodes CDR1 SGHRS and CDR2 YFSETQ. With 0 bases clipped from V and 3 bases from J, the junction kept 4 bases outside the gene matches. The CDR3 is 16 residues long.

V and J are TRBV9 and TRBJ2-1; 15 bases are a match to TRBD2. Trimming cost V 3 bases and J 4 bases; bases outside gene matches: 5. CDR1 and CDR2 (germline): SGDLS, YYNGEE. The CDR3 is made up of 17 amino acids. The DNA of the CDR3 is TGTGCCAGCAGCGCATCCGGACTAGCGGGAGGGTACAATGAGCAGTTCTTC. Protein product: CASSASGLAGGYNEQFF.

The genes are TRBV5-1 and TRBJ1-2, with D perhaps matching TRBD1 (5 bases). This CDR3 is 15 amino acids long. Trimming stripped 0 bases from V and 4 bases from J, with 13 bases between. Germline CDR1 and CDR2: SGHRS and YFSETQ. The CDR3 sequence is CASSLGGAGSYGYTF. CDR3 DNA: TGCGCCAGCAGCTTGGGAGGGGCGGGAAGCTATGGCTACACCTTC. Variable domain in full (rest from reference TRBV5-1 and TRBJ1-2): KAGVTQTPRYLIKTRGQQVTLSCSPISGHRSVSWYQQTPGQGLQFLFEYFSETQRNKGNFPGRFSGRQFSNSRSEMNVSTLELGDSALYLCASSLGGAGSYGYTFGSGTRLTVV.

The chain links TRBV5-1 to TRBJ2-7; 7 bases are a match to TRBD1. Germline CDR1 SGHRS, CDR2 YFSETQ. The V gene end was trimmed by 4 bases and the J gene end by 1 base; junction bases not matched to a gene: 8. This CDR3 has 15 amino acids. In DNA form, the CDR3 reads TGCGCCAGCAGCAGAGAGACAGGGCCGTCCTACGAGCAGTACTTC. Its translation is CASSRETGPSYEQYF.

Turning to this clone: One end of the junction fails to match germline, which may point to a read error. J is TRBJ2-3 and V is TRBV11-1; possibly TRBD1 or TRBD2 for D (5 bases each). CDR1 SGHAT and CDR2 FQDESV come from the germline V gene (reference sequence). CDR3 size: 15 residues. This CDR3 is CASSLVPFGAGERDF. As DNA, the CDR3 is TGTGCCAGCAGCTTAGTCCCCTTTGGGGCCGGTGAGAGGGATTTT.

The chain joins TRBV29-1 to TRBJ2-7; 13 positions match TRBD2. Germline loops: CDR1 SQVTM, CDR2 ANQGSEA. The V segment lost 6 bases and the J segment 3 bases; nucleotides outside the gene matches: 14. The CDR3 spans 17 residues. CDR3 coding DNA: TGCAGCGTGGGCGTACCCCGGACTAGCGGGGGTGTCTACGAGCAGTACTTC. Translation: CSVGVPRTSGGVYEQYF.

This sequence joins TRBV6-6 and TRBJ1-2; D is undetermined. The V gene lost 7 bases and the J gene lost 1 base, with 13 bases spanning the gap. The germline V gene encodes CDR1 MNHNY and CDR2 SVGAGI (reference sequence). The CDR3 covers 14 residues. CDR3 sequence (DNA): TGTGCCAGCACCCCGGGAGGGCTTAACTATGGCTACACCTTC. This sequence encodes CASTPGGLNYGYTF.

The CDR3 here is CASSEALRGTAEAFF. Here the CDR3 DNA reads TGTGCCAGCAGTGAAGCGCTCAGGGGAACCGCTGAAGCTTTCTTT. V gene TRBV6-1 combines with J gene TRBJ1-1; weak D call: TRBD1 (6 bases). Germline V CDR1 and CDR2: MNHNS, SASEGT. The CDR3 runs to 15 residues. Trimming left V 0 bases short and J 6 bases short, with 14 bases between.

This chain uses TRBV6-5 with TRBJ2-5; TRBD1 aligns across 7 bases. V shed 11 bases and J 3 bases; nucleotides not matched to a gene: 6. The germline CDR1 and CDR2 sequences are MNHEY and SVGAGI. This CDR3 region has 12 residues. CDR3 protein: CAVDRDEETQYF. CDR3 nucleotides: TGTGCCGTCGACAGGGACGAAGAGACCCAGTACTTC.

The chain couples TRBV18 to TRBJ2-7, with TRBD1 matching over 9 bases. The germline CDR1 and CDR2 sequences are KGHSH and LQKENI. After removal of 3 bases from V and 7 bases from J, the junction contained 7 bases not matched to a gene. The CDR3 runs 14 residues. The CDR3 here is CASSPSQGAREQYF. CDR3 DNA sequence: TGTGCCAGCTCACCTTCACAGGGGGCTAGGGAGCAGTACTTC. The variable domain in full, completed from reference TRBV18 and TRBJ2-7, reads NAGVMQNPRHLVRRRGQEARLRCSPMKGHSHVYWYRQLPEEGLKFMVYLQKENIIDESGMPKERFSAEFPKEGPSILRIQQVVRGDSAAYFCASSPSQGAREQYFGPGTRLTVT.

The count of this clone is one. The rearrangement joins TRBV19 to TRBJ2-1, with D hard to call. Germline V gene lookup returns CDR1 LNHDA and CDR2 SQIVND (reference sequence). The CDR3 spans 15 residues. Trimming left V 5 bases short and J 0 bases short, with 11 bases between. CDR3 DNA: TGTGCCAGTAGTCTGAGCGAGAGCTCCTACAATGAGCAGTTCTTC. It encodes CASSLSESSYNEQFF.

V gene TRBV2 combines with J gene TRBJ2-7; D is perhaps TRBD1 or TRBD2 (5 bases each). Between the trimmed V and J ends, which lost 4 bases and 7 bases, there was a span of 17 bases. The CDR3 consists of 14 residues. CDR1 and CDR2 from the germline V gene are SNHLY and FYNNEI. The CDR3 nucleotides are TGTGCCAGCAGTGGGACACCTAGCTTCGGGGAGCAGTACTTC. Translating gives CASSGTPSFGEQYF. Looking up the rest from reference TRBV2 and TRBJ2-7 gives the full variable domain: EPEVTQTPSHQVTQMGQEVILRCVPISNHLYFYWYRQILGQKVEFLVSFYNNEISEKSEIFDDQFSVERPDGSNFTLKIRSTKLEDSAMYFCASSGTPSFGEQYFGPGTRLTVT.

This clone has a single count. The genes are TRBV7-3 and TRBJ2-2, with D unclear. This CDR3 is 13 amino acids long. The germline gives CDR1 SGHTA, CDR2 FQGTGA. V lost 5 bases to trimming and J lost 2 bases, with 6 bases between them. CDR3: CASSQKNTGELFF. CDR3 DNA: TGTGCCAGCAGCCAAAAAAACACCGGGGAGCTGTTTTTT.

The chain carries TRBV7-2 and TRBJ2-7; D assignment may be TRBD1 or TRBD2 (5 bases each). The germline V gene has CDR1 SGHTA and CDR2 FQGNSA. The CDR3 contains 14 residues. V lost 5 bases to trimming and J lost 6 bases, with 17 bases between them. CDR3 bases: TGTGCCAGCAGCGATCGATCGTTTGGGGGCGAGCAGTACTTC. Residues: CASSDRSFGGEQYF.

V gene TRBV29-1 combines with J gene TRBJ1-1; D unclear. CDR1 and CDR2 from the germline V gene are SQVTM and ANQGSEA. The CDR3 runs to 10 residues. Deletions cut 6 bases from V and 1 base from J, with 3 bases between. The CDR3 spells CSVRNTEAFF. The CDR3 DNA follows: TGCAGCGTCCGGAACACTGAAGCTTTCTTT. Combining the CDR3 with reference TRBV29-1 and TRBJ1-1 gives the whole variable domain SAVISQKPSRDICQRGTSLTIQCQVDSQVTMMFWYRQQPGQSLTLIATANQGSEATYESGFVIDKFPISRPNLTFSTLTVSNMSPEDSSIYLCSVRNTEAFFGQGTRLTVV.

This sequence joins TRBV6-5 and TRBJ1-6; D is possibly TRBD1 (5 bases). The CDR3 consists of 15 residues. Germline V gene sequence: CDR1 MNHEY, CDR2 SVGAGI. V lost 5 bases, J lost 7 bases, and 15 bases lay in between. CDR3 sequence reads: CASSKTGTENSPLHF. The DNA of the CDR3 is TGTGCCAGCAGTAAAACCGGGACGGAGAATTCACCCCTCCACTTT.

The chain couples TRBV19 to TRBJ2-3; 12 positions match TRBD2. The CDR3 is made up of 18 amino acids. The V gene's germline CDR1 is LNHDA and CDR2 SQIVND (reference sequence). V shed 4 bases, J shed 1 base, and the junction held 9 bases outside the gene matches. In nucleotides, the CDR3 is TGTGCCAGTAGTAAGAGACTAGCGGGAGCCTACGGCACAGATACGCAGTATTTT. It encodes CASSKRLAGAYGTDTQYF.

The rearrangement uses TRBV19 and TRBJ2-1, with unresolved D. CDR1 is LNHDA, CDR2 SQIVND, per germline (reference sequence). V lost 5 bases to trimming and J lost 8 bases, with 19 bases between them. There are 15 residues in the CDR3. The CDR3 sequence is CASSRDPLLGDEQFF. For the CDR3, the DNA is TGTGCCAGTAGTCGCGACCCCCTTCTAGGAGATGAGCAGTTCTTC.

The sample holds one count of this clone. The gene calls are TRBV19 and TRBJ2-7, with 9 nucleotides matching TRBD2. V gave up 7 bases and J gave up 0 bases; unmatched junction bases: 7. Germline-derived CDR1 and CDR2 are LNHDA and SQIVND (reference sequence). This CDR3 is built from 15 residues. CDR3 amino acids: CASKSQTSGSYEQYF. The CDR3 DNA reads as TGTGCCAGTAAATCTCAGACTAGCGGCTCCTACGAGCAGTACTTC.

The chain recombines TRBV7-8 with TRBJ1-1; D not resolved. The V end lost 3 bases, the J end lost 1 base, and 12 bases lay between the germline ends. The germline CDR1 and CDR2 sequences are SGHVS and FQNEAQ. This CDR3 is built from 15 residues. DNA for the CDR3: TGTGCCAGCAGCTTTATCGGTTCAGCGAACACTGAAGCTTTCTTT. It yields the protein CASSFIGSANTEAFF.